These 12 T cell receptor beta chains came from one sample sequenced in a study of T cell responses to AZD1222 COVID-19 vaccine. Produced via immunoSEQ multiplex PCR; TCRdb's table is partial and in-frame only. This table has around 78,000 clones, approximately 90% appearing once. This material consisted of peripheral blood, taken 28 days after the second AZD1222 dose. These receptors were obtained from an adult who received the AZD1222 COVID-19 vaccine.

The chain joins TRBV13 to TRBJ1-5, with D tentatively TRBD1 (6 bases). Germline loops: CDR1 PRHDT, CDR2 FYEKMQ (reference sequence). The V gene lost 4 bases and the J gene lost 4 bases, with 8 bases spanning the gap. This CDR3 spans 13 amino acids. CDR3 region: CASSSTGNQPQHF. The CDR3 nucleotides read TGTGCCAGCAGCTCGACAGGTAATCAGCCCCAGCATTTT.

CDR3 amino acids: CASSFQNSPLHF. The CDR3 DNA sequence: TGTGCCAGCAGTTTCCAGAATTCACCCCTCCACTTT. This chain joins TRBV12-3 or TRBV12-4 and TRBJ1-6; D gene ambiguous. This CDR3 has 12 residues. The V end lost 3 bases, the J end lost 7 bases, and 4 bases lay between the germline ends.

V is TRBV11-2 and J is TRBJ1-1; 9 positions match TRBD1. The germline CDR1 and CDR2 sequences are SGHAT and FQNNGV. CDR3 length equals 16 residues. With V trimmed by 4 bases and J by 4 bases, 10 bases remained unmatched. CDR3 in amino acids: CASSSGTGYGVTEAFF. The CDR3 coding sequence is TGTGCCAGCAGCTCCGGGACAGGGTATGGGGTCACTGAAGCTTTCTTT.

In regard to this clone: This same CDR3 is encoded by further DNA sequences in the sample. The chain couples TRBV12-3 or TRBV12-4 to TRBJ2-7; D is ambiguous. CDR3 length: 11 residues. Between the trimmed V and J ends, which lost 4 bases and 3 bases, there was a span of 4 bases. The CDR3 DNA reads as TGTGCCAGCAGTTCAGGCTACGAGCAGTACTTC. Its translation: CASSSGYEQYF.

The genes are TRBV18 and TRBJ2-1; D remains ambiguous. Germline V gene lookup returns CDR1 KGHSH and CDR2 LQKENI. The CDR3 extends over 12 amino acids. The V and J ends lost 2 bases and 8 bases respectively, with 7 bases between them. CDR3 in amino acids: CASSPVVDEQFF. In DNA, the CDR3 is TGTGCCAGCTCACCAGTCGTGGATGAGCAGTTCTTC.

The gene calls are TRBV10-3 and TRBJ2-3; weak D call: TRBD2 (5 bases). The germline V gene has CDR1 ENHRY and CDR2 SYGVKD. The CDR3 covers 15 residues. Between the trimmed V and J ends, which lost 3 bases and 4 bases, there was a span of 14 bases. CDR3 nucleotide sequence: TGTGCCATCAGTGACAGGAGGCTAGCTGCAGATACGCAGTATTTT. This gives the protein CAISDRRLAADTQYF.

The V and J genes are TRBV12-3 or TRBV12-4 and TRBJ2-2; D is unresolved. Trimming shortened V by 5 bases and J by 4 bases, and 8 bases separated the two germline ends. This CDR3 contains 13 residues. This CDR3 reads CASSRDTTGELFF. CDR3 bases: TGTGCCAGCAGTAGAGACACCACCGGGGAGCTGTTTTTT.

V usage is TRBV28 and J usage is TRBJ2-7; TRBD2 might be the D (6 bases). The CDR3 is 15 residues long. CDR1 MDHEN and CDR2 SYDVKM come from the germline V gene. V lost 6 bases to trimming and J lost 0 bases, with 15 bases between them. The CDR3 nucleotides read TGTGCCAGCAGAGGAGGGACCACCTACTCCTACGAGCAGTACTTC. It specifies CASRGGTTYSYEQYF.

This rearrangement joins TRBV5-1 to TRBJ2-2; tentatively, D is TRBD1 or TRBD2 (5 bases each). V was cut by 6 bases and J by 2 bases, with 11 bases left in between. Germline loops: CDR1 SGHRS, CDR2 YFSETQ. CDR3 length: 14 residues. DNA of the CDR3: TGCGCCAGCATTCGGGACGGTAACACCGGGGAGCTGTTTTTT. Its protein is CASIRDGNTGELFF.

The chain combines TRBV7-9 with TRBJ1-2; no clear D gene. From germline, CDR1 is SEHNR and CDR2 FQNEAQ (reference sequence). CDR3 length: 14 amino acids. Trimming took 2 bases from V and 6 from J, leaving 13 bases between them. DNA of the CDR3: TGTGCCAGCAGCTTAAGGCCAGCGAGTCATGGCTACACCTTC. It translates to CASSLRPASHGYTF. The entire variable domain, with the rest obtained from reference TRBV7-9 and TRBJ1-2, is as follows: DTGVSQNPRHKITKRGQNVTFRCDPISEHNRLYWYRQTLGQGPEFLTYFQNEAQLEKSRLLSDRFSAERPKGSFSTLEIQRTEQGDSAMYLCASSLRPASHGYTFGSGTRLTVV.

Only a few counts were recorded for this clone. The V gene is TRBV5-1, the J gene TRBJ2-7, with a possible D match to TRBD1 (5 bases). V was cut by 1 base and J by 0 bases, with 14 bases left in between. Germline CDR1 is SGHRS and CDR2 is YFSETQ. This CDR3 comprises 16 residues. CDR3 sequence: CASSLRGGSLSYEQYF. The CDR3 DNA reads TGCGCCAGCAGCTTGAGGGGCGGTTCCCTCTCCTACGAGCAGTACTTC.

This clone came up once. This sequence joins TRBV11-2 and TRBJ2-2; no clear D gene. Germline V lookup: CDR1 SGHAT, CDR2 FQNNGV. This CDR3 contains 15 residues. V was cut by 6 bases and J by 1 base, with 12 bases left in between. The CDR3 DNA follows: TGTGCCAGCAGGCATTACGTGGGGAACACCGGGGAGCTGTTTTTT. The encoded protein is CASRHYVGNTGELFF. The whole variable domain, remainder taken from reference TRBV11-2 and TRBJ2-2, is EAGVAQSPRYKIIEKRQSVAFWCNPISGHATLYWYQQILGQGPKLLIQFQNNGVVDDSQLPKDRFSAERLKGVDSTLKIQPAKLEDSAVYLCASRHYVGNTGELFFGEGSRLTVL.